This TCR beta chain was profiled in a study of blood T cell repertoires in COVID-19. Some clones are missing from TCRdb's copy, which holds only in-frame ones; the method was immunoSEQ multiplex PCR. The profile shows some 200,000 clones, about 87% of them singletons. In germline, CDR1 is LNHNV, CDR2 YYDKDF (reference sequence). The CDR3 length is 14 residues. V gave up 1 base and J gave up 8 bases, with 9 bases separating them. This receptor was identified in a man aged 40-55 years with active or convalescent COVID-19. The chain couples TRBV15 to TRBJ1-6, with D uncertain. Sequenced sample: peripheral blood. The CDR3: CATSRGVSDSPLHF. In nucleotides, the CDR3 is TGTGCCACCAGCAGAGGAGTGTCGGATTCACCCCTCCACTTT.